These 18 T cell receptor beta chains originate from one sample sequenced in a study of blood T cell repertoires in COVID-19. TCRdb keeps only in-frame clones here, not all; method: immunoSEQ multiplex PCR. The repertoire holds 250,000 to 300,000 clones, roughly 80% seen once, with 5% in the top ten. The sequenced material came from PBMCs or T cells enriched from blood (not recorded which). These receptors were taken from a man aged 40-50 years who had been exposed to COVID-19.

This clone was seen once. V usage is TRBV7-3 and J usage is TRBJ1-1; D possibly corresponds to TRBD1 (6 bases). CDR3 size: 13 residues. Germline V CDR1 and CDR2: SGHTA, FQGTGA. Trimming removed 2 bases at V and 7 bases at J, with 11 bases between. The CDR3, as DNA: TGTGCCAGCAGCTTAGGGACACGCAGTGAAGCTTTCTTT. Protein product: CASSLGTRSEAFF.

The rearrangement uses TRBV6-1 and TRBJ1-1, with D tentatively TRBD1 (5 bases). Trimming cost V 2 bases and J 7 bases, with 11 bases left between them. Germline V gene lookup returns CDR1 MNHNS and CDR2 SASEGT. CDR3 length equals 13 residues. The CDR3 sequence is CASSEYQGREAFF. In nucleotides, the CDR3 is TGTGCCAGCAGTGAATATCAGGGTCGTGAAGCTTTCTTT.

The chain couples TRBV5-1 to TRBJ2-1; a possible D gene is TRBD2 (5 bases). CDR1 and CDR2 from the germline V gene are SGHRS and YFSETQ. This CDR3 is 16 amino acids long. V was cut by 2 bases and J by 2 bases, with 14 bases left in between. CDR3 sequence: CASSLSGSGAYNEQFF. As DNA, the CDR3 is TGCGCCAGCAGCTTAAGTGGATCCGGGGCCTACAATGAGCAGTTCTTC. The variable domain in full, with the rest retrieved from reference TRBV5-1 and TRBJ2-1, is KAGVTQTPRYLIKTRGQQVTLSCSPISGHRSVSWYQQTPGQGLQFLFEYFSETQRNKGNFPGRFSGRQFSNSRSEMNVSTLELGDSALYLCASSLSGSGAYNEQFFGPGTRLTVL.

The chain joins TRBV5-8 to TRBJ2-1; TRBD2 is a possible D gene (6 bases). The CDR3 totals 14 residues. Germline V gene data show CDR1 as SGHTS and CDR2 as YDEGEE. V was shortened by 2 bases and J by 10 bases, with 16 bases between the two germline ends. This chain's CDR3 is CASSFQDYRLEQFF. CDR3 sequence (DNA): TGTGCCAGCAGCTTCCAGGACTACCGTTTGGAGCAGTTCTTC. The full variable domain, in which reference TRBV5-8 and TRBJ2-1 provide the parts outside the CDR3, is EAGVTQSPTHLIKTRGQQATLRCSPISGHTSVYWYQQALGLGLQFLLWYDEGEERNRGNFPPRFSGRQFPNYSSELNVNALELEDSALYLCASSFQDYRLEQFFGPGTRLTVL.

V gene TRBV7-9 combines with J gene TRBJ2-1; a weak D match, TRBD2 (5 bases). Looked up from germline, CDR1 is SEHNR and CDR2 is FQNEAQ (reference sequence). Trimming removed 5 bases from V and 12 bases from J, with 17 bases in between. There are 13 residues in the CDR3. CDR3 protein: CASSRAGVSGQFF. The DNA of the CDR3 is TGTGCCAGCAGCCGGGCCGGGGTCTCCGGGCAGTTCTTC.

The chain recombines TRBV11-3 with TRBJ2-1; maybe TRBD2 (5 bases). CDR3 length: 18 residues. The ends were cut back, 2 bases at V and 0 bases at J, with 17 bases in the middle. Germline CDR1 reads SGHNT; CDR2 reads YENEEA. The CDR3 coding sequence is TGTGCCAGCAGCTTAAGATCTTTGAGTGGAGGCTCCTACAATGAGCAGTTCTTC. Encoded protein: CASSLRSLSGGSYNEQFF.

This chain links TRBV10-3 with TRBJ2-6; TRBD2 might be the D (5 bases). Germline loops: CDR1 ENHRY, CDR2 SYGVKD. This CDR3 is 17 amino acids long. V lost 10 bases and J lost 2, with 21 bases in between. The CDR3 spells CATLSSGTLTGANVLTF. The CDR3 nucleotides read TGTGCCACCCTCAGTTCGGGAACCCTTACTGGGGCCAACGTCCTGACTTTC.

The rearrangement links TRBV9 to TRBJ1-2, with 8 bases lining up with TRBD1. This CDR3 is built from 14 residues. Germline trimming cut 3 bases from V and 2 bases from J; bases unmatched to any gene: 3. The V gene's germline CDR1 is SGDLS and CDR2 YYNGEE. In DNA, the CDR3 is TGTGCCAGCAGCGCCGGACAGGGCAACTATGGCTACACCTTC. This codes for CASSAGQGNYGYTF.

This clone was observed a single time. The chain employs TRBV19 and TRBJ1-5; 9 positions match TRBD1. Trimming removed 3 bases from V and 4 bases from J; junction bases left unmatched: 13. The CDR3 consists of 18 residues. Germline V gene data show CDR1 as LNHDA and CDR2 as SQIVND (reference sequence). The CDR3 sequence is CASSIRGTGTDRNQPQHF. The CDR3 DNA reads as TGTGCCAGTAGTATTCGAGGGACAGGGACGGATCGGAATCAGCCCCAGCATTTT.

The chain is built from TRBV6-5 and TRBJ1-5; D might be TRBD1 (6 bases). The CDR3 runs to 14 residues. The V and J ends lost 7 bases and 3 bases respectively, with 13 bases between them. CDR1 is MNHEY, CDR2 SVGAGI, per germline. Written as DNA, the CDR3 is TGTGCCAGCACTCGGACAGCCTACAATCAGCCCCAGCATTTT. Amino acids: CASTRTAYNQPQHF.

In DNA form, the CDR3 reads TGTGCCAGTAGTCTCTCCCCCACTAGCACAGATACGCAGTATTTT. The encoded protein is CASSLSPTSTDTQYF. The rearrangement joins TRBV19 to TRBJ2-3; no firm D call. This CDR3 has 15 amino acids. Trimming stripped 5 bases from V and 0 bases from J, with 12 bases between. From germline, CDR1 is LNHDA and CDR2 SQIVND (reference sequence).

J is TRBJ2-2 and V is TRBV6-4; tentatively, D is TRBD1 (6 bases). The CDR3 runs 16 residues. With 6 bases removed from V and 5 bases from J, the gap between germline ends came to 19 bases. The germline gives CDR1 MRHNA, CDR2 SNTAGT. CDR3 nucleotides: TGTGCCAGCAGACTACAGGGTAACCAAGTGACCGGGGAGCTGTTTTTT. This gives the protein CASRLQGNQVTGELFF.

The V gene is TRBV2, the J gene TRBJ1-2; possibly TRBD1 for D (5 bases). The ends were cut back, 3 bases at V and 2 bases at J, with 16 bases in the middle. The length of the CDR3 is 16 residues. Germline CDR1 reads SNHLY; CDR2 reads FYNNEI. CDR3 residues: CASSDARQMANYGYTF. CDR3 in DNA: TGTGCCAGCAGTGATGCCCGACAGATGGCAAACTATGGCTACACCTTC.

The chain has TRBV29-1 and TRBJ2-1, with D unclear. Trimming removed 0 bases from V and 13 bases from J, with 13 bases in between. Germline V CDR1 and CDR2: SQVTM, ANQGSEA. The CDR3 length is 12 residues. For the CDR3, the DNA is TGCAGCGTTGAAGATCTTCAGGCGCTTCAGTTCTTC. Encoded protein: CSVEDLQALQFF.

This clone was detected only once. The V call is TRBV3-1 (or the pseudogene TRBV3-2), the J call TRBJ2-7, with 9 nucleotides matching TRBD1. The V gene's germline CDR1 is LGHDT and CDR2 YNNKEL (reference sequence). The V segment lost 1 base and the J segment 4 bases; nucleotides outside the gene matches: 5. This CDR3 spans 15 amino acids. Here the CDR3 DNA reads TGTGCCAGCAGCCAAGCCCCGGGACAGGGTTACGAGCAGTACTTC. Residues: CASSQAPGQGYEQYF.

The chain carries TRBV5-4 and TRBJ2-7, with a tentative D call TRBD2 (5 bases). This CDR3 contains 14 residues. The germline V gene encodes CDR1 SGHNT and CDR2 YYREEE (reference sequence). The V end lost 0 bases, the J end lost 5 bases, and 12 bases lay between the germline ends. The CDR3 region has the DNA TGTGCCAGCAGCTTGGCTCTGTACGGGAACGAGCAGTACTTC. It yields the protein CASSLALYGNEQYF.

This clone was seen a few times. The gene calls are TRBV5-1 and TRBJ1-5; 7 bases map to TRBD1. V trimming: 0 bases; J trimming: 5 bases; junction bases outside the gene matches: 5. The CDR3 has 15 residues. CDR1 is SGHRS, CDR2 YFSETQ, per germline. The CDR3 spells CASSLGEGGDQPQHF. The CDR3 DNA reads as TGCGCCAGCAGCTTGGGTGAAGGGGGCGATCAGCCCCAGCATTTT.

The V and J genes are TRBV27 and TRBJ2-5; 10 positions match TRBD1. Germline loops: CDR1 MNHEY, CDR2 SMNVEV (reference sequence). V dropped 4 bases and J dropped 2; count of bases not matched to a gene: 4. The CDR3 is 15 residues long. CDR3 nucleotide sequence: TGTGCCAGCAGTTATCTGGGACAGGGGCAAGAGACCCAGTACTTC. It is translated as CASSYLGQGQETQYF.